A selection of T cell receptor beta chains follows, all from one sample in a study of Graves' ophthalmopathy and Graves' hyperthyroidism. MiXCR, run by TCRdb on the multiplex PCR reads, gives a single entry per CDR3 protein. The sample holds 200,000 to 250,000 distinct CDR3 sequences, around a fifth seen once. Sequenced material: peripheral blood. The receptors derive from a woman in her fifties or sixties with Graves' ophthalmopathy. Each CDR3 is given with its conserved first and last residue. A D gene is named only where the DNA matches it firmly. Size is omitted from some rows. Given values are once, few, many or a class for expanded clones.

TGTGCCAGTAGTATCGGCGGACAAGTGTATCAGCCCCAGCATTTT CASSIGGQVYQPQHF TRBJ1-5 many TRBV19 -
TGTGCCACCCGCAGCGGGAGCATGGGAGAGACCCAGTACTTC CATRSGSMGETQYF TRBJ2-5 many TRBV10-3 TRBD2
TGTGCCAGCAGTACGGTCGCGGCCTACGAGCAGTACTTC CASSTVAAYEQYF TRBJ2-7 many TRBV6-1 -
TGTGCCAGCAGCCCCGGCGGTGTACGCACTGAAGCTTTCTTT CASSPGGVRTEAFF TRBJ1-1 many TRBV7-2 -
TGTGCCAGCAGCCAAGATCTGGCCAGGGGTCGTCTCGAGCAGTACTTC CASSQDLARGRLEQYF TRBJ2-7 many TRBV14 -
TGTGCCAGCAGCCGGCAAGGACAGGGTGGCGAGCAGTACTTC CASSRQGQGGEQYF TRBJ2-7 - TRBV27 TRBD1
TGCAGTGTAATGGACAGGGACTATGGCTACACCTTC CSVMDRDYGYTF TRBJ1-2 many TRBV20-1 TRBD1
TGCAGTGCCGCGGGACAGTGGAACACTGAAGCTTTCTTT CSAAGQWNTEAFF TRBJ1-1 many TRBV20-1 TRBD1
TGTGCCAGCAGCCTAGAAGGCGTGGGGACAGGGGAGACCCAGTACTTC CASSLEGVGTGETQYF TRBJ2-5 - TRBV7-2 TRBD1
TGCGCCAGCAGCCCGGACAGGGGGATCGGAGGCTACACCTTC CASSPDRGIGGYTF TRBJ1-2 many TRBV5-1 TRBD1
TGCGCCAGCAGCGCCACAGGGGGCCAGACTGAAGCTTTCTTT CASSATGGQTEAFF TRBJ1-1 many TRBV5-1 TRBD1
TGCGCCATCAGCCGGGGGACTAGCGGGATAGCACACGAGCAGTACTTC CAISRGTSGIAHEQYF TRBJ2-7 - TRBV4-1 TRBD2
TGTGCCAGCAGCATCGGACTGAACGGGGAGCTGTTTTTT CASSIGLNGELFF TRBJ2-2 - TRBV7-2 -
TGCGCCAGCGCCCCCGCGTGGGTGGACTATGGCTACACCTTC CASAPAWVDYGYTF TRBJ1-2 - TRBV5-1 -
TGTGCCAGCAGGAAACTAGGGTCGTACGAGCAGTACTTC CASRKLGSYEQYF TRBJ2-7 - TRBV28 -
TGTGCCAGCAGTGAGCTGACATTTGGACAGGGACGCGGCTACACCTTC CASSELTFGQGRGYTF TRBJ1-2 many TRBV6-1 TRBD1
TGTGCTAGTGGCCGGACAGCCGATTATGGCTACACCTTC CASGRTADYGYTF TRBJ1-2 many TRBV12-5 -
TGCGCCAGCAGCCCACTAGCGTCAGAGACCCAGTACTTC CASSPLASETQYF TRBJ2-5 many TRBV5-1 TRBD2
TGTGCCAGCAGCCCCAGCGGCGGAAACACCATATATTTT CASSPSGGNTIYF TRBJ1-3 many TRBV7-9 -
TGTGCCAGCAGCTTAAGCGGGAGAGGACAAGAGACCCAGTACTTC CASSLSGRGQETQYF TRBJ2-5 once TRBV11-1 TRBD2
TGTGCCAGCTCGGACCAGGGACAGGGGGACACTGAAGCTTTCTTT CASSDQGQGDTEAFF TRBJ1-1 many TRBV18 TRBD1
TGTGCCAGCAGTTTTTTTACGGGGGGTACCGGGGAGCTGTTTTTT CASSFFTGGTGELFF TRBJ2-2 many TRBV12-3/TRBV12-4 TRBD2
TGCAGTGCTAGACAGGGGCCCTGGCCCCAGCATTTT CSARQGPWPQHF TRBJ1-5 many TRBV20-1 -
TGTGCCTGGAGTGGACTGATAATAGCCAAAAACATTCAGTACTTC CAWSGLIIAKNIQYF TRBJ2-4 many TRBV30 -
TGCAGCGCCACACCGGACAGGGTGAACACTGAAGCTTTCTTT CSATPDRVNTEAFF TRBJ1-1 many TRBV29-1 TRBD1
TGCGCCAGCAGCTCGGGACTAGCGGGTACCGGGGAGCTGTTTTTT CASSSGLAGTGELFF TRBJ2-2 many TRBV4-1 TRBD2
TGTGCCAGCAGCTTCACAGGGGGCCCTTCCTACGAGCAGTACTTC CASSFTGGPSYEQYF TRBJ2-7 few TRBV11-2 TRBD1
TGTGCCAGCAGTATGGGACAGAGATTGGAGACCCAGTACTTC CASSMGQRLETQYF TRBJ2-5 - TRBV5-5 TRBD1
TGTGCCAGCAGTGAAGCGCGAACGGCGGCGGGAAACATTCAGTACTTC CASSEARTAAGNIQYF TRBJ2-4 many TRBV2 -
TGTGCCAGTAGTATAGGGCAGGGTAGAGAGACCCAGTACTTC CASSIGQGRETQYF TRBJ2-5 many TRBV19 -
TGCAGCGTTGGGCAGGGGAACACTGAAGCTTTCTTT CSVGQGNTEAFF TRBJ1-1 many TRBV29-1 -